This TCR beta chain was identified during a study of CD8+CD57+ T cells in acquired aplastic anemia. Whoever was chosen for sequencing had shown CD8+CD57+ cell expansion by flow cytometry. To note about this clonotype: The antigen is unknown.

From germline, CDR1 is MGHDK and CDR2 SYGVNS. V lost 6 bases and J lost 2, with 5 bases in between. The CDR3 is 13 amino acids. Overall study findings and caveats: The CD8+ Simpson's diversity of patients and controls was not significantly different. Patients and controls turned out to have 25 to 30 CD8+ CDR3 sequences in common.

Using genomic DNA as the template, TCR beta VDJ and CDR3 profiling was carried out. From the reads, TCRdb called clonotypes with MiXCR, one entry per CDR3 protein. The sample consists of about 40,000 distinct CDR3 sequences, 60% to 70% of them appearing once. This TCR came from a human donor with aplastic anemia. Material for sequencing was sorted CD4+, CD8+, or CD8+CD57+ T cells (not recorded which) from PBMCs. The chain links TRBV25-1 to TRBJ1-6; D gene ambiguous. In DNA, the CDR3 is TGTGCCAGCAGGGGAACCTATAATTCACCCCTCCACTTT. Translating it yields CASRGTYNSPLHF.